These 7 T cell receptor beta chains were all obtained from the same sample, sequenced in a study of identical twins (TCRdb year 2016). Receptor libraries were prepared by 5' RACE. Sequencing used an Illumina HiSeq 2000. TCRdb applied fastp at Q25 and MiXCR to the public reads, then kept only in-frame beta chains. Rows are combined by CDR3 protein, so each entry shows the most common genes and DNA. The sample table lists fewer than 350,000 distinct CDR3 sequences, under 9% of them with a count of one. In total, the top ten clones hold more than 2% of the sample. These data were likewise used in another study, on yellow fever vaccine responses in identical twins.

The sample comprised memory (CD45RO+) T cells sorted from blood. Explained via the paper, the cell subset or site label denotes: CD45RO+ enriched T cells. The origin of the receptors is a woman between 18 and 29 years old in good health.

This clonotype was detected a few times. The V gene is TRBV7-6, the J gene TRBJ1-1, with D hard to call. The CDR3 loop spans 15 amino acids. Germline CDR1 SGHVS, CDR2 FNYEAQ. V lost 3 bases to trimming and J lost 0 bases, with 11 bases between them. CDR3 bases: TGTGCCAGCAGCTTTCGACCGCGGGTGAACACTGAAGCTTTCTTT. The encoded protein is CASSFRPRVNTEAFF.

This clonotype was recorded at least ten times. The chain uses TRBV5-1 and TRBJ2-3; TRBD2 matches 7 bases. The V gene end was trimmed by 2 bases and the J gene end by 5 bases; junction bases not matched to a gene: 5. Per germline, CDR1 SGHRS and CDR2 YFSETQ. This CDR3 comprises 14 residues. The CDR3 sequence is CASSFGGGIDTQYF. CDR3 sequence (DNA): TGCGCCAGCAGCTTTGGCGGGGGAATAGATACGCAGTATTTT.

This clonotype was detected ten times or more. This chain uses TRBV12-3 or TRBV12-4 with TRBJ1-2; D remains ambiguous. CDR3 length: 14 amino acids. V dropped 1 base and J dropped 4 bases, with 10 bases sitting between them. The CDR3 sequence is CASSLGTTVYGYTF. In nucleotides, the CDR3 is TGTGCCAGCAGTTTAGGGACCACGGTCTATGGCTACACCTTC.

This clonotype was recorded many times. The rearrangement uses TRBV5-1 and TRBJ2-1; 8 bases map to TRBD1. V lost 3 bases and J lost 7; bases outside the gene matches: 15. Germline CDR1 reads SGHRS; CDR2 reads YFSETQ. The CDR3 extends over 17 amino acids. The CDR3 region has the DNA TGCGCCAGCAGCTGTCCTTCCAGGGGGCCCGGGTGGAATGAGCAGTTCTTC. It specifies CASSCPSRGPGWNEQFF.

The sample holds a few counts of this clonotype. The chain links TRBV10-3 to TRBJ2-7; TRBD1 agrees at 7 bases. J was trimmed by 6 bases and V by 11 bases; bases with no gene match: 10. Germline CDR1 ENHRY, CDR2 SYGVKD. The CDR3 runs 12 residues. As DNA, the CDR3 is TGTGCCTCAAGGGGGCGTGAGGGCGAGCAGTACGTC. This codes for CASRGREGEQYV.

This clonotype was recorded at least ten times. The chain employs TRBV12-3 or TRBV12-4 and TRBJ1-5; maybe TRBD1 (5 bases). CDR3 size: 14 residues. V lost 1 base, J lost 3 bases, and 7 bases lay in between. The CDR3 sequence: CASSLGQLNQPQHF. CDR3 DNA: TGTGCCAGCAGTTTAGGACAGCTCAATCAGCCCCAGCATTTT.

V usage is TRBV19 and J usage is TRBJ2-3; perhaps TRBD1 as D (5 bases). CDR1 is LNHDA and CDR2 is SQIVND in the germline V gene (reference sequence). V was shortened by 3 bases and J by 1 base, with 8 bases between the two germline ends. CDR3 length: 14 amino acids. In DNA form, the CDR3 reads TGTGCCAGTAGTATTGGCAGGGGCACAGATACGCAGTATTTT. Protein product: CASSIGRGTDTQYF.